This T cell receptor beta chain was sequenced in a study of siplizumab effects on memory and regulatory T cells. Whole-study results and caveats: Alloreactive sequences tracing back to unstimulated CD4+ memory cells were significantly reduced by siplizumab. In controls, approximately 28% of mappable alloreactive CD4+ clones were Treg-derived on average, versus approximately 70% with siplizumab. The apparent diversity of naive T cells exceeded that of memory cells, and naive T cells seemed to make a major contribution to the alloresponse.

Regarding this clone: What it recognizes is unknown.

Trimming stripped 5 bases from V and 4 bases from J, with 12 bases between. The germline V gene encodes CDR1 KGHSH and CDR2 LQKENI. The length of the CDR3 is 15 residues. Assays examined about 100,000 TCR templates per sample. The repertoire was sequenced with immunoSEQ multiplex PCR; TCRdb's copy has only in-frame clones and lacks some. There are 100,000 or so clones in the sample; about 91% occur only once, and 0.15% lies in the top ten. The chain couples TRBV18 to TRBJ1-6, with D possibly being TRBD1 (5 bases). The sequenced sample was CD4+ T cells sorted from blood. The sequence was obtained from a human donor in good health. CDR3: CASSGGRGYNSPLHF. Here the CDR3 DNA reads TGTGCCAGCTCAGGGGGACGGGGTTATAATTCACCCCTCCACTTT.